This T cell receptor beta chain was sequenced during a study of blood T cell repertoires in COVID-19. Measured with immunoSEQ multiplex PCR; TCRdb has only the in-frame clones, and not every one. Here the sample spans fewer than 200,000 clones, 80% to 95% being singletons. A word on this clone: Within the sample, other DNA sequences also encode this same CDR3.

Sequenced: peripheral blood. This receptor was taken from a woman aged 45-65 years with acute or convalescent COVID-19.

The CDR3, as DNA: TGTGCCACCAGCAGGGCCCTTATGAACACTGAAGCTTTCTTT. Amino acid sequence: CATSRALMNTEAFF. The chain carries TRBV15 and TRBJ1-1, with D unresolved. In germline, CDR1 is LNHNV, CDR2 YYDKDF (reference sequence). There are 14 residues in the CDR3. Trimming took 3 bases from V and 0 from J, leaving 8 bases between them.